This T cell receptor (beta chain) was sequenced in a study of shared clonotypes between healthy human individuals (dated by TCRdb to the early 2020s). The study in broad terms: The cohort comprised two women and three men aged 18 to 49 years. Libraries were prepared and TCR repertoires were sequenced by different laboratories using diverse techniques, in order to increase sequencing depth and limit assay-specific biases. The study deeply sequenced blood TCR repertoires of five healthy adults to estimate repertoire size and the extent of clonotype sharing between individuals. Between about 0.9 and 9 billion PBMCs per donor were obtained by leukapheresis. For each donor, three plates each were used for CD4 naive and CD4 memory, two plates were used for CD8 naive, and one plate was used for CD8 memory. General findings and caveats noted by the study authors: Incomplete sequencing was indicated by rarefaction of sorted-subset datasets, despite the large sequencing depth. Based on pairwise subsampling, the degree of clonotype sharing among donors was expected to be affected by sequencing depth. Naive subsets generally had larger estimated clonotype richness than memory subsets did. Sampling was restricted to blood, and TCR repertoires in tissues likely differ from the TCR repertoires found in blood. Across four donors, roughly 5.1% of naive CD4, around 3.3% of naive CD8, around 2.5% of memory CD4, and 0.4% of memory CD8 clonotypes were shared. Clonotypes shared by all four sorted-subset donors showed higher generation probabilities than non-shared clonotypes. The small number of donors limited the genetic and exposure-history diversity represented.

Donors were healthy HIV-negative adults with no recently reported acute infections or vaccinations. All donors were Caucasian adults living in Nashville, Tennessee, USA. CD4+ T cells were enriched by magnetic negative selection, after which naive cells were positively selected on CD45RA and the negative fraction was taken as the memory subset. After blood collection by leukapheresis, PBMCs were isolated using Ficoll-Histopaque density gradient centrifugation and then cryopreserved in the vapor phase of liquid nitrogen. Analytical flow cytometry was used to check the purity and quantity of each magnetically sorted T cell population. Genomic DNA was isolated from each sorted fraction and quantified by UV absorbance on a Nanodrop 2000c. Using the deep immunoSEQ assay, TCR CDR3 regions were amplified from genomic DNA by multiplex PCR. Extracted genomic DNA from each cell subset was distributed evenly across all wells of several immunoSEQ 96-well plates, and each plate was treated as a replicate. For sorted subsets, around 200 ng genomic DNA, equal to tens of thousands of T cell genomes, was loaded into each replicate PCR. The purified libraries were quantified using a Qubit 3.0 fluorometer, sized with a Bioanalyzer 2100, and then quantified again using the KAPA Library Quantification kit. Every immunoSEQ 96-well plate was sequenced on a dedicated single-read 150-cycle Illumina NextSeq 550 flow cell. From the authors' description of their analysis: Because the immunoSEQ output included only junctional sequences and no quality scores, the filtering could not be the same as the filtering used for full-length reads. To assign V/J genes and CDR3, sequences were annotated against IMGT germline references using PyIR, a Python wrapper for IgBLAST v1.9. Reads were removed for weak V/J assignments (E-value above 1e-6), missing CDR3, stop codons, out-of-frame junctions, or ambiguous translated residues. V3J clonotypes were defined as sequences sharing the same inferred V gene, J gene, and CDR3 amino acid sequence. To compute the percentage overlap between repertoires, the number of shared unique clonotypes was divided by the size of the smaller repertoire. Three approaches were used to assess repertoire richness: RTK rarefaction, the Chao1 estimator, and Recon v2.1 estimates of unobserved clonotypes. Generation probabilities were computed with OLGA for all TCRbeta clonotypes obtained by the gDNA method from a handful of donors. TCRdb took this table from immuneACCESS and kept in-frame rearrangements with V and J called. Such tables lack part of the clones; where checked against another copy, unresolved V genes explain under half of the gap, and the rest is unexplained. V and J calls and clone size are as listed in that table; D and trimming were resolved from the DNA. The sample table lists over a million clones, roughly 98.5% of them with a count of one. The top ten constitute about 0.34% of the sample.

V is clipped by 0 bases and J by 4 bases, and the sequence between their germline boundaries is 12 bases long. The cysteine opens and the phenylalanine closes a CDR3 of 15 amino acids. Only the CDR3 portion is preserved as DNA: 45 bases, with reading frame beginning at the first base. CDR1 is given as SGHTA and CDR2 as FQGTGA, both from the germline V gene. About this clone: Its antigen specificity is not known. No clone much larger than this one lies a single base away; base qualities are absent.

The material sequenced was naive CD4+ T cells sorted from blood. According to the study, the label for this sample's cell subset or site signals: CD45RA+ positively selected. This clonotype originated in a man between 25 and 39 years old in good health. The receptor chain draws on TRBV7-3 and TRBJ2-5; TRBD2 is a possible D gene, resting on 6 matching bases. The CDR3 here reads CASSLTGGRVETQYF. The DNA reads as follows: TGTGCCAGCAGCTTAACGGGGGGTCGGGTAGAGACCCAGTACTTC. Supplemented by the reference TRBV7-3 and TRBJ2-5 proteins around the CDR3, the complete variable domain is GAGVSQTPSNKVTEKGKYVELRCDPISGHTALYWYRQSLGQGPEFLIYFQGTGAADDSGLPNDRFFAVRPEGSVSTLKIQRTERGDSAVYLCASSLTGGRVETQYFGPGTRLLVL.